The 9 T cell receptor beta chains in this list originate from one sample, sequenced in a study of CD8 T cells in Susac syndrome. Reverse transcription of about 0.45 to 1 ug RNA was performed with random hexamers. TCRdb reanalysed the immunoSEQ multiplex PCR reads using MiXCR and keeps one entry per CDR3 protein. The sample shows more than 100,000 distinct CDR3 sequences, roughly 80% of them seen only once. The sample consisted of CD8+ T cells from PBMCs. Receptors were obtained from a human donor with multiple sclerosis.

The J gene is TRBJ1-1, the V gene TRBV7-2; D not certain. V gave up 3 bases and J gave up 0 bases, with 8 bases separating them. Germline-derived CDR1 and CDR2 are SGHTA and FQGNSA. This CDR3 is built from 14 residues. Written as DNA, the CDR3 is TGTGCCAGCAGCTTCCTGAGTATGAACACTGAAGCTTTCTTT. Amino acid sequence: CASSFLSMNTEAFF. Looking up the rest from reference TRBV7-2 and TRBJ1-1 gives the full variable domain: GAGVSQSPSNKVTEKGKDVELRCDPISGHTALYWYRQSLGQGLEFLIYFQGNSAPDKSGLPSDRFSAERTGGSVSTLTIQRTQQEDSAVYLCASSFLSMNTEAFFGQGTRLTVV.

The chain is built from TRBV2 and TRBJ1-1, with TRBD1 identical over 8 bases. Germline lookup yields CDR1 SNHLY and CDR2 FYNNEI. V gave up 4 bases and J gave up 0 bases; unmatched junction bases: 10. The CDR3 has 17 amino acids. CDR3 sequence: CASSVSTGEEMNTEAFF. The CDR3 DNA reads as TGTGCCAGCAGTGTCTCGACAGGGGAGGAGATGAACACTGAAGCTTTCTTT.

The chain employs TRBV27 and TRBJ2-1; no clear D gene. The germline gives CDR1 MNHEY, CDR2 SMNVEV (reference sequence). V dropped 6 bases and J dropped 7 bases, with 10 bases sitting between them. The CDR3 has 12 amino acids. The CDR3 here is CASSFGLNEQFF. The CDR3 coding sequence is TGTGCCAGCAGCTTCGGGCTAAATGAGCAGTTCTTC.

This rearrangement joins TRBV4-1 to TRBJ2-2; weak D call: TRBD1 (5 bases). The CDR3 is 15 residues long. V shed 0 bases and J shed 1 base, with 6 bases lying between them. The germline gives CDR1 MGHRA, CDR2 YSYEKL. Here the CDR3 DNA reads TGCGCCAGCAGCCAAGATAGGGGGAACACCGGGGAGCTGTTTTTT. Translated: CASSQDRGNTGELFF.

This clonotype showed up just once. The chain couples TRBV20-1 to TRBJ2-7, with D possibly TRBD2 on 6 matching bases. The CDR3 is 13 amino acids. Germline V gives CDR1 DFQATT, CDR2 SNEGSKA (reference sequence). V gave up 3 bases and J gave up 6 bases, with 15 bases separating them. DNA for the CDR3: TGCAGTGCTAGCGAGGCGCGGGGCGGCGAGCAGTACTTC. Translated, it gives CSASEARGGEQYF.

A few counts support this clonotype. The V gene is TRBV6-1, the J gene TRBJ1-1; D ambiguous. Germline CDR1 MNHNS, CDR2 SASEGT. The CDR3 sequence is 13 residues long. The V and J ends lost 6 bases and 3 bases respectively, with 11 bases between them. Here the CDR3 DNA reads TGTGCCAGCAGCCCCGTGCGGCACACTGAAGCTTTCTTT. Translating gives CASSPVRHTEAFF.

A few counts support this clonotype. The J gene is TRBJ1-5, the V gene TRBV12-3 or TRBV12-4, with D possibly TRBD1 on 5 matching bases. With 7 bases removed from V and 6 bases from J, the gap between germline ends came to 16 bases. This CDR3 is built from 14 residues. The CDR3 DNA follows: TGTGCCAGCACCGTAAGGGAAAGGGGTCAGCCCCAGCATTTT. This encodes CASTVRERGQPQHF.

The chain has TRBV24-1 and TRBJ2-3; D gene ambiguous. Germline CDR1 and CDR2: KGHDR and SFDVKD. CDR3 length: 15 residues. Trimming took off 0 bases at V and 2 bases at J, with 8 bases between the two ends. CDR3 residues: CATSDLKSSTDTQYF. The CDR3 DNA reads TGTGCCACCAGTGATTTGAAATCTTCCACAGATACGCAGTATTTT.

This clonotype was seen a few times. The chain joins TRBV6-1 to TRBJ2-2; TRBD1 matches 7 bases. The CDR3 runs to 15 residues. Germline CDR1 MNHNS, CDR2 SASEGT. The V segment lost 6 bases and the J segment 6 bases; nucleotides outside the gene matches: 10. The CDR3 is CASRQIQGLAGELFF. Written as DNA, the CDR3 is TGTGCCAGCAGACAGATACAGGGGCTCGCCGGGGAGCTGTTTTTT.